This T cell receptor beta chain was recovered during a study of blood T cell repertoires in COVID-19. Trimming stripped 4 bases from V and 16 bases from J, with 14 bases between. This CDR3 has 11 amino acids. From germline, CDR1 is SGHAT and CDR2 FQNNGV. Authors' data handling: Estimation of nucleated cell counts relied on the amplification of reference gene primers. Only in-frame clones appear in the TCRdb table, and some are missing; sequencing was by immunoSEQ multiplex PCR. The DNA gave D and trimming, while V, J and clone size come from that table. This table holds 200,000 to 300,000 clones, more than 75% found once.

The chain links TRBV11-2 to TRBJ1-3; TRBD1 might be the D (6 bases). Material: peripheral blood. This sequence was found in a woman aged 80 or over with COVID-19, enrolled during active disease. The CDR3 DNA is TGTGCCAGCAGCTGGGGACACCTTTGGTATTTT. Translation: CASSWGHLWYF.